Shown below are 4 T cell receptor beta chains from a single sample sequenced in a study of T cells after yellow fever vaccination. TCRdb passed the 5' RACE reads through MiXCR, listing each CDR3 protein once. Of around 180,000 distinct CDR3 sequences detected, 5.5% to 7.5% appear once; the ten largest clones hold just under 3%. Specimen: CD4+ T cells sorted from PBMCs, collected on the day of the first yellow fever vaccination. These receptors were collected from a man between 18 and 35 years old who received the YFV17D yellow fever vaccine.

This clonotype appeared many times. The V call is TRBV7-9, the J call TRBJ1-1, with 10 positions matching TRBD1. CDR3 length equals 12 residues. Germline values: CDR1 SEHNR, CDR2 FQNEAQ (reference sequence). The V gene end was trimmed by 9 bases and the J gene end by 6 bases; junction bases not matched to a gene: 4. CDR3 bases: TGTGCCAGTGCGACAGGGGGCCCTGAAGCTTTCTTT. Translating gives CASATGGPEAFF. Based on the CDR3 plus reference TRBV7-9 and TRBJ1-1, the full variable domain is DTGVSQNPRHKITKRGQNVTFRCDPISEHNRLYWYRQTLGQGPEFLTYFQNEAQLEKSRLLSDRFSAERPKGSFSTLEIQRTEQGDSAMYLCASATGGPEAFFGQGTRLTVV.

The CDR3 bases are TGTGCCAGCAGTTTAGAGGGACAGGCCCGGTATGGCTACACCTTC. Protein sequence: CASSLEGQARYGYTF. The chain joins TRBV12-3 or TRBV12-4 to TRBJ1-2; 8 positions agree with TRBD1. V lost 1 base and J lost 5; bases outside the gene matches: 6. This CDR3 comprises 15 residues.

This clonotype was detected ten times or more. The chain couples TRBV28 to TRBJ2-1, with 9 nucleotides matching TRBD2. After removal of 6 bases from V and 2 bases from J, the junction contained 8 bases not matched to a gene. Germline V lookup: CDR1 MDHEN, CDR2 SYDVKM. This CDR3 is built from 16 residues. The CDR3 sequence is CASSGGGASTYNEQFF. For the CDR3, the DNA is TGTGCCAGCAGCGGCGGGGGGGCTTCCACCTACAATGAGCAGTTCTTC.

This clonotype occurred a few times. The chain uses TRBV7-3 and TRBJ1-1; possible D gene TRBD1, 6 bases. Trimming pared 5 bases from V and 2 bases from J, leaving 15 bases between. CDR3 length: 15 residues. Germline V gene lookup returns CDR1 SGHTA and CDR2 FQGTGA. For the CDR3, the DNA is TGTGCCAGCAGCCCTGATGGGGGCACAAACACTGAAGCTTTCTTT. Encoded protein: CASSPDGGTNTEAFF.